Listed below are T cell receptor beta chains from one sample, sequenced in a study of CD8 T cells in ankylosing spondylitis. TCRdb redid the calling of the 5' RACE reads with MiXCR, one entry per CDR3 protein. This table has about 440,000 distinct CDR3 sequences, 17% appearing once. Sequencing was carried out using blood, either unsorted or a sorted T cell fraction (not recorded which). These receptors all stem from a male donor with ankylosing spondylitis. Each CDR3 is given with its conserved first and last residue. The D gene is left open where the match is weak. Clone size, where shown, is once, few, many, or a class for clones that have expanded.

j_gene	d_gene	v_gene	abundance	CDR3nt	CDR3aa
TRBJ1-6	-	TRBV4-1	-	TGCGCCAGCAGCTCCTTGGGGTCACCCCTCCACTTT	CASSSLGSPLHF
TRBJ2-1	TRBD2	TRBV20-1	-	TGCAGTGCTAGACCGGAAGCGGGAGTTCTCAATGAGCAGTTCTTC	CSARPEAGVLNEQFF
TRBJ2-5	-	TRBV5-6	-	TGTGCCAGCAGCCGAGGGGGAAACCTAGGGAGACAAGAGACCCAGTACTTC	CASSRGGNLGRQETQYF
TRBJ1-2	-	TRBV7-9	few	TGTGCCAGCAGCTTAGGGTCGGGGTCCCGAGCGCTTGGCTACACCTTC	CASSLGSGSRALGYTF
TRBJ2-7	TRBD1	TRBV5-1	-	TGCGCCAGCAGCCTTATGACAGGGATCTCCTACGAGCAGTACTTC	CASSLMTGISYEQYF
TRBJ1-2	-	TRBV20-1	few	TGCAGTGCTAGAGATTCGGCCAACAACTATGGCTACACCTTC	CSARDSANNYGYTF
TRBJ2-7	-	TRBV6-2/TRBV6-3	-	TGTGCCAGCAGAAACTCGGGGGACAGCTCCTACGAGCAGTACTTC	CASRNSGDSSYEQYF
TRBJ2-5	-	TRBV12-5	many	TGTGCTAGTACTCGGAGCAGCAGCCAAGAGACCCAGTACTTC	CASTRSSSQETQYF
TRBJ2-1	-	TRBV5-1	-	TGCGCCAGCAGCTTGGGGGGGCTAGCTTTAGAGCAGTTCTTC	CASSLGGLALEQFF
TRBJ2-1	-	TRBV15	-	TGTGCCACCAGCAGGGCCAGGGCGAAATCCTACAATGAGCAGTTCTTC	CATSRARAKSYNEQFF
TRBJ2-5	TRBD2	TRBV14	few	TGTGCCAGCAGCCCCACGGGCGGGGGGCATGTGGAGACCCAGTACTTC	CASSPTGGGHVETQYF
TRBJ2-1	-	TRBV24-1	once	TGTGCCACCAGTGATCGAGTACTCTCCTACAATGAGCAGTTCTTC	CATSDRVLSYNEQFF
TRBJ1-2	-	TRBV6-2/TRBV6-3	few	TGTGCCAGCAGAGGGACGGGTCGAGGGAAGGGCTACACCTTC	CASRGTGRGKGYTF
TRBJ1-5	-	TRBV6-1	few	TGTGCCAGCAGTGGGGGCAGATTTCTGCCCCAGCATTTT	CASSGGRFLPQHF
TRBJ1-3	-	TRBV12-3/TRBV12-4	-	TGTGCCAGCAGTTTCAGACGGGAGGGCCCTGGAAACACCATATATTTT	CASSFRREGPGNTIYF
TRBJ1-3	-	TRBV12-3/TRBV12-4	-	TGTGCCAGCAGTTCCGCAGGGGCCCCTGGAAACACCATATATTTT	CASSSAGAPGNTIYF